A single count supports the clone carrying this T cell receptor (beta chain). Its antigen remains unknown. The table came from immunoSEQ multiplex PCR; TCRdb's copy has only in-frame clones and leaves some out. Of more than 95,000 clones in the sample, around 94% are singletons; the top ten hold under 2%. The sample is drawn from a study of siplizumab effects on memory and regulatory T cells. Whole-study findings and limits: Few alloreactive clones mapped to unstimulated subsets. No assignable naive or memory phenotype existed for roughly 80-97% of proliferating CD4+ or CD8+ clones. Proliferating siplizumab-cultured Tregs lacked confirmed suppressive function. Major contributors to the alloresponse seemed to be naive T cells, which also appeared more diverse than memory cells.

Per germline, CDR1 SGHRS and CDR2 YFSETQ. The CDR3 loop spans 15 amino acids. The junction had 9 bases not matched to a gene; V was cut back by 4 bases and J by 3 bases. This TCR derives from a human donor in good health. The sequenced sample was non-Treg CD4+ T cells sorted from blood. V usage is TRBV5-1 and J usage is TRBJ1-1; TRBD1 matches at 7 bases. The CDR3 region has the DNA TGCGCCAGCAGCCCACCGGGACAGCAAGACACTGAAGCTTTCTTT. Translated: CASSPPGQQDTEAFF. Variable domain in full (rest from reference TRBV5-1 and TRBJ1-1): KAGVTQTPRYLIKTRGQQVTLSCSPISGHRSVSWYQQTPGQGLQFLFEYFSETQRNKGNFPGRFSGRQFSNSRSEMNVSTLELGDSALYLCASSPPGQQDTEAFFGQGTRLTVV.